Below are 21 T cell receptor beta chains sequenced from a single sample in a study of regulatory T cells in long-lasting Graves disease. Arm-PCR of CDR3 regions and iRepertoire HTBI primers were the basis on which TCR beta libraries were built. Using its own MiXCR run on the multiplex PCR reads, TCRdb lists one record per CDR3 protein. The table shows 200,000 to 250,000 distinct CDR3 sequences, with about a sixth occurring only once. Time point indicated: newly diagnosed GD, antithyroid drugs for less than 3 months. RNA extracted from PBMCs served as the sequencing template. Sequences were derived from peripheral blood mononuclear cells (PBMCs), sampled at new diagnosis, from a patient treated with antithyroid drugs. All receptors come from a female donor with Graves disease.

Ten or more counts support this clonotype. J is TRBJ2-1 and V is TRBV7-9, with D possibly TRBD2 on 6 matching bases. The CDR3 contains 16 residues. V was pared by 1 base and J by 0 bases, with 10 bases between. The germline gives CDR1 SEHNR, CDR2 FQNEAQ (reference sequence). The CDR3 here is CASSLGIGSSYNEQFF. As DNA, the CDR3 is TGTGCCAGCAGCTTAGGAATCGGGAGCTCCTACAATGAGCAGTTCTTC.

The chain carries TRBV11-1 and TRBJ1-1, with 9 bases that match TRBD1. The ends lost 4 bases at V and 11 bases at J; junction bases unmatched: 11. The CDR3 is 14 amino acids. CDR1 is SGHAT and CDR2 is FQDESV in the germline V gene (reference sequence). The CDR3 DNA is TGTGCCAGCAGCTCGGACAGGGGCCCACACAAGGCTTTCTTT. Its translation is CASSSDRGPHKAFF.

CDR3 sequence: CASRFLGNEQFF. The CDR3 DNA follows: TGTGCCAGCAGGTTTCTAGGGAATGAGCAGTTCTTC. The rearrangement uses TRBV6-2 or TRBV6-3 and TRBJ2-1; D is uncertain. Germline CDR1 reads MNHEY; CDR2 reads SVGEGT. CDR3 length: 12 amino acids. Trimming cost V 6 bases and J 7 bases, with 10 bases left between them.

In its sample, this clonotype was seen many times. This rearrangement joins TRBV5-6 to TRBJ2-3; 7 nucleotides agree with TRBD1. The V gene's germline CDR1 is SGHDT and CDR2 YYEEEE. Trimming at V came to 3 bases and at J to 4 bases, leaving 14 bases not matched to a gene. The CDR3 length is 17 residues. The CDR3 loop is CASSYGRGLDPADTQYF. The CDR3 coding sequence is TGTGCCAGCAGCTACGGCAGGGGGTTGGACCCCGCAGATACGCAGTATTTT.

This clonotype was found many times. This chain links TRBV11-3 with TRBJ1-1; a weak D match, TRBD1 (6 bases). Germline CDR1 and CDR2: SGHNT and YENEEA. CDR3 length equals 14 residues. The V end lost 5 bases, the J end lost 0 bases, and 10 bases lay between the germline ends. CDR3 nucleotide sequence: TGTGCCAGCAGCCGTACAGGGCTGAACACTGAAGCTTTCTTT. It codes for CASSRTGLNTEAFF.

This clonotype was found a few times. The chain couples TRBV19 to TRBJ2-7, with 8 bases matching TRBD2. The CDR3 length is 15 residues. Germline loops: CDR1 LNHDA, CDR2 SQIVND (reference sequence). V was clipped by 4 bases and J by 5 bases; unmatched bases: 10. CDR3 nucleotides: TGTGCCAGTAGTAAAAGGGGACTAGATCGTAACGAGCAGTACTTC. Its translation: CASSKRGLDRNEQYF.

At least ten counts were recorded for this clonotype. The chain joins TRBV10-3 to TRBJ1-4, with D possibly TRBD1 on 6 matching bases. V lost 3 bases and J 1 base, leaving 6 bases between the germline ends. The germline gives CDR1 ENHRY, CDR2 SYGVKD. CDR3 length: 14 residues. As DNA, the CDR3 is TGTGCCATCAGTGAAGGGGGAACTAATGAAAAACTGTTTTTT. Translation gives CAISEGGTNEKLFF.

There are many counts of this clonotype. Written as DNA, the CDR3 is TGTGCCAGCAGGCCACAGGGGGCAGGCTATGGCTACACCTTC. This encodes CASRPQGAGYGYTF. The chain links TRBV28 to TRBJ1-2, with 9 nucleotides matching TRBD1. J lost 4 bases, V lost 6 bases, and 6 bases had no gene match. The CDR3 is 14 residues long. Germline CDR1 reads MDHEN; CDR2 reads SYDVKM.

This clonotype was detected many times. CDR3 DNA: TGTGCCAGCTCATCAAAGGGGCGAAGTGAGCAGTTCTTC. It encodes CASSSKGRSEQFF. V usage is TRBV18 and J usage is TRBJ2-1; tentative D call: TRBD1 (5 bases). Between the trimmed V and J ends, which lost 5 bases and 9 bases, there was a span of 14 bases. The CDR3 has 13 residues. The germline gives CDR1 KGHSH, CDR2 LQKENI.

Comments on this clonotype: With a much larger clone just one base away, this may be a read error. V and J are TRBV9 and TRBJ1-3, with a weak D call TRBD1 (5 bases). Per germline, CDR1 SGDLS and CDR2 YYNGEE. This CDR3 comprises 16 residues. The CDR3 nucleotides are TGCGCCAGCAGCTTGTTCCCCTCGACAGCTGGAAACACCAGATATTTT. Translation: CASSLFPSTAGNTRYF.

Many counts were recorded for this clonotype. The genes are TRBV24-1 and TRBJ1-5, with a weak D call TRBD1 (5 bases). Germline CDR1 KGHDR, CDR2 SFDVKD. The CDR3 loop spans 13 amino acids. The V and J ends lost 7 bases and 0 bases respectively, with 6 bases between them. CDR3 loop: CATSDSSNQPQHF. The CDR3, as DNA: TGTGCCACCAGCGACAGTAGCAATCAGCCCCAGCATTTT.

CDR3 sequence (DNA): TGTGCCACCAGTGAGCCAGGGGGCGCGGGGGAGACCCAGTACTTC. This gives the protein CATSEPGGAGETQYF. The genes are TRBV24-1 and TRBJ2-5, with 8 positions matching TRBD1. CDR1 and CDR2 from the germline V gene are KGHDR and SFDVKD. V trimming: 4 bases; J trimming: 5 bases; junction bases outside the gene matches: 8. This CDR3 has 15 residues.

This chain joins TRBV7-9 and TRBJ1-2, with 8 positions matching TRBD1. J lost 4 bases, V lost 3 bases, and 4 bases had no gene match. CDR1 is SEHNR and CDR2 is FQNEAQ in the germline V gene (reference sequence). This CDR3 contains 14 residues. The CDR3 reads CASSFGGQGYGYTF. Written as DNA, the CDR3 is TGTGCCAGCAGCTTCGGTGGACAGGGCTATGGCTACACCTTC.

This clonotype was seen only a few times. The rearrangement links TRBV9 to TRBJ1-1, with D maybe TRBD1 (6 bases). This CDR3 contains 15 residues. V lost 2 bases and J lost 1, with 12 bases in between. Germline CDR1 reads SGDLS; CDR2 reads YYNGEE. The CDR3 DNA sequence: TGTGCCAGCAGCGTGGGGGGGCACCAGAACACTGAAGCTTTCTTT. Translating gives CASSVGGHQNTEAFF.

Ten or more counts support this clonotype. The J gene is TRBJ2-7, the V gene TRBV6-2 or TRBV6-3; 13 positions match TRBD2. V shed 2 bases and J 0 bases; nucleotides not matched to a gene: 7. The CDR3 is 18 residues long. Per the germline V gene, CDR1 is MNHEY and CDR2 is SVGEGT. CDR3 loop: CASSYARTSGGSSYEQYF. For the CDR3, the DNA is TGTGCCAGCAGTTACGCCAGGACTAGCGGGGGTAGCTCCTACGAGCAGTACTTC.

This clonotype was seen repeatedly, ten times or more. The CDR3 sequence: CAWGTAWQAGGYTF. The CDR3 coding sequence is TGTGCCTGGGGGACCGCATGGCAGGCGGGGGGCTACACCTTC. V usage is TRBV30 and J usage is TRBJ1-2, with D perhaps TRBD1 (5 bases). The V gene's germline CDR1 is GTSNPN and CDR2 SVGIG (reference sequence). The CDR3 runs to 14 residues. V was pared by 5 bases and J by 8 bases, with 21 bases between. Full variable domain (missing parts from reference TRBV30 and TRBJ1-2): SQTIHQWPATLVQPVGSPLSLECTVEGTSNPNLYWYRQAAGRGLQLLFYSVGIGQISSEVPQNLSASRPQDRQFILSSKKLLLSDSGFYLCAWGTAWQAGGYTFGSGTRLTVV.

This clonotype was detected many times. The chain links TRBV7-2 to TRBJ2-5; 7 nucleotides match TRBD2. Trimming at V came to 3 bases and at J to 5 bases, leaving 9 bases not matched to a gene. Germline loops: CDR1 SGHTA, CDR2 FQGNSA. The CDR3 runs 15 residues. CDR3 residues: CASSLSPGAGETQYF. The CDR3, as DNA: TGTGCCAGCAGCTTGTCGCCGGGAGCGGGGGAGACCCAGTACTTC.

This clonotype was picked up many times. The chain recombines TRBV10-3 with TRBJ1-5, with a weak D call TRBD1 (5 bases). Trimming left V 6 bases short and J 4 bases short, with 10 bases between. The CDR3 is made up of 13 amino acids. Germline V gives CDR1 ENHRY, CDR2 SYGVKD. As DNA, the CDR3 is TGTGCCATCAGGGGGGACGGGAATCAGCCCCAGCATTTT. The encoded protein is CAIRGDGNQPQHF.

There are many counts of this clonotype. The genes are TRBV19 and TRBJ1-5; D is unclear. The CDR3 is made up of 12 amino acids. Deletions cut 6 bases from V and 3 bases from J, with 6 bases between. Per germline, CDR1 LNHDA and CDR2 SQIVND (reference sequence). Here the CDR3 reads CASSGDNQPQHF. Here the CDR3 DNA reads TGTGCCAGTAGCGGTGACAATCAGCCCCAGCATTTT.

As concerns this clonotype: Just one base apart from a much larger clone, this may be a read error. V gene TRBV28 combines with J gene TRBJ1-2; 9 bases fit TRBD1. CDR3 size: 15 residues. J gave up 6 bases and V 6 bases, and 11 bases lay outside the gene matches. Germline CDR1 and CDR2: MDHEN and SYDVKM. The CDR3 sequence: CASRFPGTGLHGYTF. CDR3 bases: TGTGCCAGCAGATTCCCCGGGACAGGGTTACATGGCTACACCTTC.

The table lists this clonotype with many counts. The chain carries TRBV18 and TRBJ1-2, with D perhaps TRBD1 (5 bases). The germline V gene has CDR1 KGHSH and CDR2 LQKENI. The V and J ends lost 3 bases and 6 bases respectively, with 14 bases between them. The CDR3 length is 14 residues. CDR3 sequence reads: CASSPGPRRDGYTF. The CDR3 region has the DNA TGTGCCAGCTCACCGGGACCCCGACGGGATGGCTACACCTTC.